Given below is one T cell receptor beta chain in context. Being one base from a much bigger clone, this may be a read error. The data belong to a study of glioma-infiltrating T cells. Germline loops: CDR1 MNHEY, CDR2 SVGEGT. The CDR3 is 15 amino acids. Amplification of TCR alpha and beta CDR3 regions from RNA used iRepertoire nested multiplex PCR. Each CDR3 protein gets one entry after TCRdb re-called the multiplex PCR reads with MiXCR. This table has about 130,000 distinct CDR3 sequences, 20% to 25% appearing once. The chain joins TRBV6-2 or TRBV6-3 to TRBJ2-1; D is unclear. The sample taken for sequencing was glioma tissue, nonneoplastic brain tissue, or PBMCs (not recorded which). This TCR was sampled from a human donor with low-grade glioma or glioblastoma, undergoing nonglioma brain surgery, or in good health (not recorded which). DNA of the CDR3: TGTGCCAGCAGTAACTCACATCCCTCCTACAATGAGAAGTTCTTC. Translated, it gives CASSNSHPSYNEKFF.